This T cell receptor beta chain was retrieved from a study of PD-1 blockade in mismatch repair-deficient tumors. Looking at the study overall: All were previously treated, progressing patients with about twelve mismatch repair-deficient cancer types.

Sequencing used immunoSEQ multiplex PCR; TCRdb keeps in-frame clones, though not all of them. The table records about 120,000 clones, around 80% of them present only once. Whole-study results and caveats: After pembrolizumab, tumor-resident clones rose rapidly, then generally contracted before radiologic responses.

With regard to this clone: Its antigen remains unknown.

Every patient had mismatch repair deficiency by PCR or immunohistochemistry. TCR sequencing covered three patients who responded to pembrolizumab. The germline V gene encodes CDR1 MDHEN and CDR2 SYDVKM. The CDR3 loop spans 16 amino acids. With 2 bases removed from V and 1 base from J, the gap between germline ends came to 14 bases. The receptor was isolated from an adult with mismatch repair-deficient cancer. Specimen: peripheral blood, collected roughly 13 months after starting pembrolizumab. V and J are TRBV28 and TRBJ1-2; D remains ambiguous. This CDR3 is CASSLVSGIGNYGYTF. As DNA, the CDR3 is TGTGCCAGCAGTTTAGTGTCCGGGATAGGTAACTATGGCTACACCTTC.